This TCR beta chain is from a study of T cell clones after liver transplantation. Looking at the study overall: A pre-transplant mixed lymphocyte reaction with TCRbeta sequencing defined graft-donor-reactive clones followed in post-transplant blood. Three of the eight recipients were HCV-positive; the rest had non-autoimmune, non-viral transplant indications. Samples came pre-transplant, pre-randomization before withdrawal, and post-randomization after withdrawal ended.

Broader study findings: The donor-reactive repertoire was only partly measurable in two subjects, lacking donor cells.

CDR3 length: 12 residues. From germline, CDR1 is SNHLY and CDR2 FYNNEI. Trimming left V 6 bases short and J 5 bases short, with 11 bases between. Some clones are missing from TCRdb's copy, which holds only in-frame ones; the method was immunoSEQ multiplex PCR. The sample has tens of thousands of clones; under 90% are singletons. The count of this clone is one. Its antigen is currently unknown. The rearrangement joins TRBV2 to TRBJ2-7; possibly TRBD1 or TRBD2 for D (5 bases each). The sequence came from a human patient who received a liver transplant. Part of the T cells may come from the graft donor. The sequencing here drew on CD4+ T cells from blood, taken 12 months after liver transplant. As DNA, the CDR3 is TGTGCCAGCAGGGCCGTGGGGGACGAGCAGTACTTC. Amino acid sequence: CASRAVGDEQYF. Combining the CDR3 with reference TRBV2 and TRBJ2-7 gives the whole variable domain EPEVTQTPSHQVTQMGQEVILRCVPISNHLYFYWYRQILGQKVEFLVSFYNNEISEKSEIFDDQFSVERPDGSNFTLKIRSTKLEDSAMYFCASRAVGDEQYFGPGTRLTVT.